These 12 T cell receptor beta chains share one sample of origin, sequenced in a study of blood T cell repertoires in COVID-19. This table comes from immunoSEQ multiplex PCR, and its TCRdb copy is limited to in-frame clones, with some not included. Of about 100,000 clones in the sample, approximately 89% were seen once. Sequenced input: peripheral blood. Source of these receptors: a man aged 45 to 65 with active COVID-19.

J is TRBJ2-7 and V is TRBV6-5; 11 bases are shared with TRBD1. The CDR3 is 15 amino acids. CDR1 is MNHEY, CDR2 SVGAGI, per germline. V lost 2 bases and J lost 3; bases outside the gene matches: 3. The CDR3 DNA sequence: TGTGCCAGCAGTTACAGGGACAGGGGGATCTACGAGCAGTACTTC. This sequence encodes CASSYRDRGIYEQYF.

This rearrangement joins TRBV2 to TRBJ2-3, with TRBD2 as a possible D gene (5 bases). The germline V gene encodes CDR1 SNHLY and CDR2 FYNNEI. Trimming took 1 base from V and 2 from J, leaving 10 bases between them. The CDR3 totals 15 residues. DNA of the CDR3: TGTGCCAGCAGTGAAGGGACCGGGAACACAGATACGCAGTATTTT. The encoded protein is CASSEGTGNTDTQYF. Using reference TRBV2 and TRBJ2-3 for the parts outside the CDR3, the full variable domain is EPEVTQTPSHQVTQMGQEVILRCVPISNHLYFYWYRQILGQKVEFLVSFYNNEISEKSEIFDDQFSVERPDGSNFTLKIRSTKLEDSAMYFCASSEGTGNTDTQYFGPGTRLTVL.

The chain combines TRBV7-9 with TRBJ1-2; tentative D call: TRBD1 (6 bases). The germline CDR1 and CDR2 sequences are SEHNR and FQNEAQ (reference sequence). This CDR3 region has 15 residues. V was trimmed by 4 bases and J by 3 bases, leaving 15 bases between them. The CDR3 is CASSSDRLNYYGYTF. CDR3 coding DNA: TGTGCCAGCAGCTCTGACAGGCTAAACTACTATGGCTACACCTTC.

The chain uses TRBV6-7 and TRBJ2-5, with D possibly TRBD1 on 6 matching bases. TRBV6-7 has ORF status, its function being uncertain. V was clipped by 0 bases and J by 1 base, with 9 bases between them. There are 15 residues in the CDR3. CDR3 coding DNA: TGTGCCAGCAGTTACTCGAACAGGGCCCAAGAGACCCAGTACTTC. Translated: CASSYSNRAQETQYF.

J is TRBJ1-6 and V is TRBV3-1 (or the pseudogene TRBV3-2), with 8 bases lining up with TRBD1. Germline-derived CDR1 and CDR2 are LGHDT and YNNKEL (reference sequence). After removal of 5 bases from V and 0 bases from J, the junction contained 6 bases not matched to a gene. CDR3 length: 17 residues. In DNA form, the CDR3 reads TGTGCCAGCAGCGCTCGGACAGGGAGCTCCTATAATTCACCCCTCCACTTT. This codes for CASSARTGSSYNSPLHF.

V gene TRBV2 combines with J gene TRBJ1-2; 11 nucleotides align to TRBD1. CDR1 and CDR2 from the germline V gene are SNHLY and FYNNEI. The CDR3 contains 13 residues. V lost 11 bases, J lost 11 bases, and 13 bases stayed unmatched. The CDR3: CAGSTGTGGFYTF. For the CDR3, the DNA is TGTGCCGGGTCAACCGGGACAGGGGGTTTTTACACCTTC.

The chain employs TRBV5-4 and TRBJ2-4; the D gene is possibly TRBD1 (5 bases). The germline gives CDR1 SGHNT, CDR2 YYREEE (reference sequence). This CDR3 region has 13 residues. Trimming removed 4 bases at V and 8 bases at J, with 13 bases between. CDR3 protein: CASSVTVLDIQYF. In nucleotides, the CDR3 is TGTGCCAGCAGCGTGACAGTCTTAGACATTCAGTACTTC.

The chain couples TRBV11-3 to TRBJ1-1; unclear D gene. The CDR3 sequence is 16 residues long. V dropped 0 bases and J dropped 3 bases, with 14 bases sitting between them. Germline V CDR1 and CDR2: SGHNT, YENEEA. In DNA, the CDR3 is TGTGCCAGCAGCTTAGATCAGCGCCTACCGGACACTGAAGCTTTCTTT. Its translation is CASSLDQRLPDTEAFF.

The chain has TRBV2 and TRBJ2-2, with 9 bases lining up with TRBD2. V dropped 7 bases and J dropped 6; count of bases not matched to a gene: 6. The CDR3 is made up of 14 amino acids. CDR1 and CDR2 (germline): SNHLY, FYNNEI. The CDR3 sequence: CASNSGSKAGELFF. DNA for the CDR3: TGTGCCAGCAATAGCGGGAGTAAAGCCGGGGAGCTGTTTTTT.

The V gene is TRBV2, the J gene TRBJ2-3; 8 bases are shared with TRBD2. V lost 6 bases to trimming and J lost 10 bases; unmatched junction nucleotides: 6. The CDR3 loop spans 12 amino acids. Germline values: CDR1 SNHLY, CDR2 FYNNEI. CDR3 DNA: TGTGCCAGCAGCCTGAGGCGGGAGGCGCAGTATTTT. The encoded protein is CASSLRREAQYF.

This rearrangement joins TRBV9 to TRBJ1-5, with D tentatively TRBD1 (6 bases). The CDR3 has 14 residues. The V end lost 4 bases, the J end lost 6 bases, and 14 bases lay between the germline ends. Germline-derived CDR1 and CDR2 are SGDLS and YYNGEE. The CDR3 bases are TGTGCCAGCAGCAGAGGGGGGGGGAGTCAGCCCCAGCATTTT. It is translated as CASSRGGGSQPQHF.

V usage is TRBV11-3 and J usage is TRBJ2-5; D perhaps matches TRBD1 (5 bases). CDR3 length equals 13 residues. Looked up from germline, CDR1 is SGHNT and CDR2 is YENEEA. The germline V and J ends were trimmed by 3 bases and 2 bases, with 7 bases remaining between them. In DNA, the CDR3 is TGTGCCAGCAGCTTCAAGGGGCAAGAGACCCAGTACTTC. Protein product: CASSFKGQETQYF.